These 8 T cell receptor beta chains came from one sample sequenced in a study of T cell repertoires in cytomegalovirus infection. Each CDR3 protein is one row after TCRdb ran MiXCR on the reads. Of about 83,000 distinct CDR3 sequences in the sample, 24% were seen once. Antigens of these TCRs are unknown. This material consisted of CD8+ T cells from cultured PBMCs, taken from culture after CMV antigen stimulation. The receptors were gathered from a human donor in good health (CMV status not recorded). Some clones in this sample may be carry-over from other donors' samples.

This chain uses TRBV27 with TRBJ2-1, with 9 bases lining up with TRBD2. V lost 3 bases to trimming and J lost 5 bases; unmatched junction nucleotides: 5. The CDR3 totals 15 residues. In germline, CDR1 is MNHEY, CDR2 SMNVEV (reference sequence). The CDR3 DNA follows: TGTGCCAGCAGTTTCGTAAGACTAGCGGACAATGAGCAGTTCTTC. Its translation: CASSFVRLADNEQFF.

V and J are TRBV7-6 and TRBJ2-7, with 13 positions matching TRBD2. After removal of 5 bases from V and 3 bases from J, the junction contained 7 bases not matched to a gene. Germline CDR1 SGHVS, CDR2 FNYEAQ. The CDR3 runs to 16 residues. CDR3 bases: TGTGCCAGCAGCGCGCCGACTAGCGGGGGGTACTACGAGCAGTACTTC. Its protein is CASSAPTSGGYYEQYF. The variable domain in full, completed from reference TRBV7-6 and TRBJ2-7, reads GAGVSQSPRYKVTKRGQDVALRCDPISGHVSLYWYRQALGQGPEFLTYFNYEAQQDKSGLPNDRFSAERPEGSISTLTIQRTEQRDSAMYRCASSAPTSGGYYEQYFGPGTRLTVT.

This clonotype was seen at least ten times. The chain uses TRBV7-2 and TRBJ1-4, with TRBD1 matching 9 bases. The CDR3 extends over 16 amino acids. Germline V gene data show CDR1 as SGHTA and CDR2 as FQGNSA. V gave up 5 bases and J gave up 8 bases; unmatched junction bases: 12. The CDR3 DNA reads as TGTGCCAGCAGCACAATCGGGACAGGGACTGGGGAAAAACTGTTTTTT. Translating gives CASSTIGTGTGEKLFF. The full variable domain, in which reference TRBV7-2 and TRBJ1-4 provide the parts outside the CDR3, is GAGVSQSPSNKVTEKGKDVELRCDPISGHTALYWYRQSLGQGLEFLIYFQGNSAPDKSGLPSDRFSAERTGGSVSTLTIQRTQQEDSAVYLCASSTIGTGTGEKLFFGSGTQLSVL.

This clonotype was recorded many times. The J gene is TRBJ2-5, the V gene TRBV5-1, with TRBD2 matching over 9 bases. There are 16 residues in the CDR3. The V segment lost 1 base and the J segment 3 bases; nucleotides outside the gene matches: 7. Per the germline V gene, CDR1 is SGHRS and CDR2 is YFSETQ. CDR3 in amino acids: CASSLPSGGPEETQYF. The CDR3 DNA follows: TGCGCCAGCAGCTTGCCGAGCGGGGGGCCTGAAGAGACCCAGTACTTC. The whole variable domain, remainder taken from reference TRBV5-1 and TRBJ2-5, is KAGVTQTPRYLIKTRGQQVTLSCSPISGHRSVSWYQQTPGQGLQFLFEYFSETQRNKGNFPGRFSGRQFSNSRSEMNVSTLELGDSALYLCASSLPSGGPEETQYFGPGTRLLVL.

This chain links TRBV7-9 with TRBJ1-5; D possibly corresponds to TRBD1 (6 bases). The V gene lost 8 bases and the J gene lost 2 bases, with 10 bases spanning the gap. Germline assignment: CDR1 SEHNR and CDR2 FQNEAQ (reference sequence). This CDR3 comprises 13 residues. CDR3 sequence (DNA): TGTGCCAGCCGACAGGCGGGCAATCAGCCCCAGCATTTT. This encodes CASRQAGNQPQHF. The complete variable domain, with remaining parts taken from reference TRBV7-9 and TRBJ1-5, reads DTGVSQNPRHKITKRGQNVTFRCDPISEHNRLYWYRQTLGQGPEFLTYFQNEAQLEKSRLLSDRFSAERPKGSFSTLEIQRTEQGDSAMYLCASRQAGNQPQHFGDGTRLSIL.

The J gene is TRBJ2-1, the V gene TRBV5-4, with TRBD2 matching 10 bases. The CDR3 runs 15 residues. With 0 bases clipped from V and 6 bases from J, the junction kept 3 bases outside the gene matches. From germline, CDR1 is SGHNT and CDR2 YYREEE (reference sequence). The CDR3, as DNA: TGTGCCAGCAGCTTGGCACCTAGCGGGGGCAATGAGCAGTTCTTC. Translating it yields CASSLAPSGGNEQFF.

The chain carries TRBV27 and TRBJ2-7; the D is unclear. Germline V gene lookup returns CDR1 MNHEY and CDR2 SMNVEV (reference sequence). The CDR3 is 13 amino acids. V was pared by 0 bases and J by 7 bases, with 10 bases between. As DNA, the CDR3 is TGTGCCAGCAGTTTATCCAACGGTGGTGAGCAGTACTTC. Translation gives CASSLSNGGEQYF.

The J gene is TRBJ1-2, the V gene TRBV14; D not resolved. V was clipped by 1 base and J by 3 bases, with 12 bases between them. This CDR3 has 15 residues. Germline V gene data show CDR1 as SGHDN and CDR2 as FVKESK. CDR3 nucleotide sequence: TGTGCCAGCAGCCAAGGGAAAGGGAGGGACTATGGCTACACCTTC. Its translation: CASSQGKGRDYGYTF.